This T cell receptor beta chain was sequenced for a study of cytomegalovirus exposure and HLA in healthy donors. PCR amplification relied on 60 Vbeta primers (plus 13 Jbeta primers). Assay: immunoSEQ multiplex PCR; the TCRdb copy retains only in-frame clones and omits some. The data contain fewer than 120,000 clones, roughly three quarters of them singletons. V lost 4 bases and J lost 4, with 12 bases in between. CDR1 SQVTM and CDR2 ANQGSEA come from the germline V gene. CDR3 length: 13 residues. As for this clone: No antigen is known for it.

Findings and limits, study-wide: The study recorded 150 to 200 TCR beta chains that were cytomegalovirus-associated. Later analysis identified several of the most significant clusters that appeared linked to common viral pathogens.

What was sequenced was PBMCs. This chain joins TRBV29-1 and TRBJ2-3; tentatively, D is TRBD2 (5 bases). This TCR was sampled from a man aged 25 to 40 in good health and CMV-seropositive. CDR3 sequence reads: CSVAVTTADTQYF. The CDR3 DNA reads as TGCAGCGTTGCTGTGACTACGGCAGATACGCAGTATTTT.